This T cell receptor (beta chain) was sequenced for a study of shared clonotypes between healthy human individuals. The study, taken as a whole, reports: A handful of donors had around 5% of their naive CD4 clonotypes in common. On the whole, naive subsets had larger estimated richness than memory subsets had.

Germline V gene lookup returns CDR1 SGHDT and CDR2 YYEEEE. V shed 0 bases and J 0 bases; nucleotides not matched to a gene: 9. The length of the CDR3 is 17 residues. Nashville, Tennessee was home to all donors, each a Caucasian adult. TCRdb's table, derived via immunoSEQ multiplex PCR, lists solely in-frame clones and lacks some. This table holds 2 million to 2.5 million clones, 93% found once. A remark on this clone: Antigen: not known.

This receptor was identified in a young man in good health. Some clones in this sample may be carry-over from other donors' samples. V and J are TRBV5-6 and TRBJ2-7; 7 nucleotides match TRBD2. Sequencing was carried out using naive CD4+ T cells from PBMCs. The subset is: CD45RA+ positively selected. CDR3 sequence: CASSLVPSGLTSYEQYF. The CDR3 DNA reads TGTGCCAGCAGCTTGGTTCCTAGCGGACTAACCTCCTACGAGCAGTACTTC.